The T cell receptor beta chain under discussion was sequenced for a study of shared clonotypes between healthy human individuals. Researchers divided each subset's genomic DNA evenly across several immunoSEQ plates. Produced via immunoSEQ multiplex PCR; TCRdb's table is partial and in-frame only. There are 1.4 million or so clones in the sample; just under 99% occur only once, and approximately 0.4% lies in the top ten. CDR1 and CDR2 (germline): MNHEY, SMNVEV (reference sequence). The CDR3 extends over 13 amino acids. Deletions cut 2 bases from V and 4 bases from J, with 8 bases between. Study-wide findings and caveats: Around 5% of naive CD4 clonotypes were common to a handful of donors. Depth was large, yet rarefaction showed that sorted-subset sequencing was incomplete.

A note on this clone: The antigen remains undetermined.

This TCR came from a man younger than 45 in good health. The genes are TRBV27 and TRBJ1-1; the D is unclear. The sequenced material came from naive CD4+ T cells sorted from blood. Sample subset: CD45RA+ positively selected. CDR3 nucleotides: TGTGCCAGCAGTTTAGAGGTCAGCACTGAAGCTTTCTTT. Protein: CASSLEVSTEAFF.